These 18 T cell receptor beta chains came from one sample sequenced in a study of metastatic and nonmetastatic thyroid tumors. TCRdb re-processed the PCR reads through MiXCR. Of about 93,000 clones listed, roughly 13% are singletons. Treatment of any kind had been given to no patient before thyroid surgery. Sequencing used blood. These receptor sequences come from a female donor with papillary thyroid cancer or a benign thyroid nodule (not recorded which). Some clones in this sample may be carry-over from other donors' samples.

This clone has at least ten counts. The chain uses TRBV7-3 and TRBJ2-1; tentative D call: TRBD2 (5 bases). The CDR3 is 17 residues long. Per germline, CDR1 SGHTA and CDR2 FQGTGA. V dropped 2 bases and J dropped 0 bases, with 14 bases sitting between them. The CDR3 DNA sequence: TGTGCCAGCAGCTTAGAGTTGACGGGAAACTCCTACAATGAGCAGTTCTTC. Translation gives CASSLELTGNSYNEQFF. The full variable domain, rest sourced from reference TRBV7-3 and TRBJ2-1, is GAGVSQTPSNKVTEKGKYVELRCDPISGHTALYWYRQSLGQGPEFLIYFQGTGAADDSGLPNDRFFAVRPEGSVSTLKIQRTERGDSAVYLCASSLELTGNSYNEQFFGPGTRLTVL.

In this sample, this clone turned up many times. The same CDR3 also results from other DNA sequences found in this sample. This chain connects TRBV27 to TRBJ2-4; 8 nucleotides agree with TRBD1. Germline-derived CDR1 and CDR2 are MNHEY and SMNVEV (reference sequence). V lost 5 bases to trimming and J lost 4 bases; unmatched junction nucleotides: 1. There are 13 residues in the CDR3. CDR3 protein: CASSRQGKNIQYF. CDR3 in DNA: TGTGCCAGCAGTAGACAGGGGAAAAACATTCAGTACTTC.

This clone was counted only a few times. This clone may be a read error of a much larger clone one base away. This chain connects TRBV7-2 to TRBJ1-6, with D hard to call. CDR1 and CDR2 (germline): SGHTA, FQGNSA. The V end lost 8 bases, the J end lost 10 bases, and 15 bases lay between the germline ends. This CDR3 is built from 13 residues. In DNA, the CDR3 is TGTGCCAGCGCCATCGCGGCGCGATCACCCCTCCACTTT. Amino acid sequence: CASAIAARSPLHF.

J is TRBJ2-7 and V is TRBV9, with D unclear. Germline CDR1 is SGDLS and CDR2 is YYNGEE. The V and J ends lost 4 bases and 2 bases respectively, with 10 bases between them. The CDR3 is made up of 13 amino acids. CDR3 sequence (DNA): TGTGCCAGCAGCTTCCGGCGAACCTACGAGCAGTACTTC. This sequence encodes CASSFRRTYEQYF.

Worth noting for this clone: A read error is possible here, since a much larger clone lies one base away. The gene calls are TRBV2 and TRBJ1-1; no reliable D call. The germline V gene has CDR1 SNHLY and CDR2 FYNNEI. The CDR3 is 14 residues long. Trimming left V 3 bases short and J 0 bases short, with 8 bases between. The CDR3 here is CASSEVGMNTEAFF. The CDR3 nucleotides are TGTGCCAGCAGTGAGGTGGGAATGAACACTGAAGCTTTCTTT.

To note about this clone: Given a much more abundant clone one base away, this may be a read error. V usage is TRBV18 and J usage is TRBJ1-1; a possible D gene is TRBD1 (5 bases). The V end was cut by 10 bases, the J end by 7 bases, with 28 bases between. The CDR3 is 16 amino acids. The germline CDR1 and CDR2 sequences are KGHSH and LQKENI. The CDR3 DNA reads as TGTGCCATCTCCCCCGACTACGCTAATTCGGGGGATGAAGCTTTCTTT. Amino acids: CAISPDYANSGDEAFF.

There are many counts of this clone. This sequence joins TRBV28 and TRBJ1-1; unclear D gene. Germline CDR1 is MDHEN and CDR2 is SYDVKM. The CDR3 length is 15 residues. V shed 8 bases and J shed 5 bases, with 21 bases lying between them. CDR3 protein: CASGTLRPTGTEAFF. The CDR3 DNA reads as TGTGCCAGCGGTACCCTTCGGCCGACGGGGACTGAAGCTTTCTTT.

As to this clone: This sequence may be a read error, since a much larger clone differs from it by one base. The V call is TRBV7-9, the J call TRBJ2-5; no clear D gene. The CDR3 covers 14 residues. Between the trimmed V and J ends, which lost 7 bases and 2 bases, there was a span of 14 bases. CDR1 is SEHNR and CDR2 is FQNEAQ in the germline V gene (reference sequence). CDR3 coding DNA: TGTGCCAGCATCTCTGTTGTGGGGCAAGAGACCCAGTACTTC. Translated, it gives CASISVVGQETQYF.

This clone was seen repeatedly, ten times or more. One base away lies a much larger clone, so this may be a sequencing read error. The CDR3 loop is CVSRRSGGVETQYF. CDR3 nucleotides: TGTGTCAGCAGACGTTCAGGGGGCGTAGAGACCCAGTACTTC. The chain carries TRBV27 and TRBJ2-5, with 8 bases that match TRBD1. In germline, CDR1 is MNHEY, CDR2 SMNVEV (reference sequence). The CDR3 has 14 amino acids.

The rearrangement links TRBV20-1 to TRBJ1-1; maybe TRBD1 (6 bases). The germline CDR1 and CDR2 sequences are DFQATT and SNEGSKA (reference sequence). The CDR3 spans 15 residues. Trimming took off 5 bases at V and 0 bases at J, with 16 bases between the two ends. CDR3 coding DNA: TGCAGTGCTTTACAGGGTTGGGGAATGAACACTGAAGCTTTCTTT. Translating it yields CSALQGWGMNTEAFF.

This clone was recorded at least ten times. The rearrangement links TRBV19 to TRBJ2-6; D may match TRBD1 or TRBD2 (5 bases each). The CDR3 runs to 17 residues. Trimming pared 4 bases from V and 0 bases from J, leaving 13 bases between. Germline lookup yields CDR1 LNHDA and CDR2 SQIVND (reference sequence). The DNA of the CDR3 is TGTGCCAGTAGTACGGGACGGCAGAGCTCTGGGGCCAACGTCCTGACTTTC. Translated: CASSTGRQSSGANVLTF.

The chain is built from TRBV9 and TRBJ1-2; D gene unclear. CDR3 length: 16 amino acids. Germline assignment: CDR1 SGDLS and CDR2 YYNGEE. Trimming took 4 bases from V and 4 from J, leaving 20 bases between them. CDR3 bases: TGTGCCAGCAGCCCCTTAGTACAACCGGCAAGCTATGGCTACACCTTC. Its translation: CASSPLVQPASYGYTF.

This clone was detected ten times or more. The chain employs TRBV6-2 or TRBV6-3 and TRBJ1-1; 9 nucleotides align to TRBD1. The germline V gene encodes CDR1 MNHEY and CDR2 SVGEGT. The length of the CDR3 is 13 residues. The junction had 1 base not matched to a gene; V was cut back by 5 bases and J by 3 bases. The DNA for the CDR3 is TGTGCCAGCAGTCGGACAGGGGACACTGAAGCTTTCTTT. Protein product: CASSRTGDTEAFF.

There are many counts of this clone. This chain connects TRBV19 to TRBJ1-3, with TRBD1 matching over 8 bases. This CDR3 spans 16 amino acids. With 3 bases clipped from V and 3 bases from J, the junction kept 7 bases outside the gene matches. Germline CDR1 reads LNHDA; CDR2 reads SQIVND (reference sequence). CDR3 sequence: CASSISNRGFGNTIYF. CDR3 bases: TGTGCCAGTAGTATCTCAAACAGGGGGTTTGGAAACACCATATATTTT.

This clone appeared many times. This chain links TRBV4-3 with TRBJ1-1; D is unresolved. Germline V gene data show CDR1 as LGHNA and CDR2 as YSLEER. V shed 1 base and J shed 5 bases, with 17 bases lying between them. The CDR3 runs 16 residues. CDR3 residues: CASSQGVGGPRTEAFF. CDR3 nucleotides: TGCGCCAGCAGCCAAGGAGTGGGTGGCCCACGGACTGAAGCTTTCTTT.

This clone was detected many times. V usage is TRBV7-2 and J usage is TRBJ1-1; 7 bases agree with TRBD1. Per germline, CDR1 SGHTA and CDR2 FQGNSA. The CDR3 runs to 15 residues. The junction had 7 bases not matched to a gene; V was cut back by 4 bases and J by 2 bases. The CDR3 bases are TGTGCCAGCAGCTCCGCCAGACAGGGTAACACTGAAGCTTTCTTT. Residues: CASSSARQGNTEAFF. Using reference TRBV7-2 and TRBJ1-1 for the parts outside the CDR3, the full variable domain is GAGVSQSPSNKVTEKGKDVELRCDPISGHTALYWYRQSLGQGLEFLIYFQGNSAPDKSGLPSDRFSAERTGGSVSTLTIQRTQQEDSAVYLCASSSARQGNTEAFFGQGTRLTVV.

The sample holds many counts of this clone. This may be a read error, as it is one base from a much larger clone. Other DNA sequences within the sample encode an identical CDR3. J is TRBJ2-7 and V is TRBV7-2; D uncertain. CDR1 is SGHTA, CDR2 FQGNSA, per germline. The CDR3 consists of 14 residues. Trimming pared 5 bases from V and 2 bases from J, leaving 13 bases between. The CDR3 sequence: CASSPRTSTYEQYF. The CDR3 bases are TGTGCCAGCAGCCCCCGTACCAGCACCTACGAGCAGTACTTC.

In this sample, this clone turned up many times. The chain has TRBV29-1 and TRBJ2-7; TRBD2 aligns across 10 bases. The germline V gene encodes CDR1 SQVTM and CDR2 ANQGSEA. J was trimmed by 4 bases and V by 4 bases; bases with no gene match: 7. The CDR3 loop spans 14 amino acids. Written as DNA, the CDR3 is TGCAGCGTTGGGCGGGGACTAGCGTATTACGAGCAGTACTTC. It yields the protein CSVGRGLAYYEQYF.